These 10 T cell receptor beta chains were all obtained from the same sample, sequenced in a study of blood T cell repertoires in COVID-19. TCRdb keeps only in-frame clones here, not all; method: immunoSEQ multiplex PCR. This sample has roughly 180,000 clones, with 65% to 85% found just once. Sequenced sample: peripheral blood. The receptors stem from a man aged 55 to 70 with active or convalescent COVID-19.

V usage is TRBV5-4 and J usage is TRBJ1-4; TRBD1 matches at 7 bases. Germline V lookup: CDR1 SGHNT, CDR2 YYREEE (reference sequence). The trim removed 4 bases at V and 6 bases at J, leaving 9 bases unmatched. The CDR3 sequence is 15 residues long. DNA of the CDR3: TGTGCCAGCAGCCCTGGGACAGTAAGCGATGAAAAACTGTTTTTT. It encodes CASSPGTVSDEKLFF.

In DNA form, the CDR3 reads TGTGCCAGCAGCCAAGATACGGCGCGGCAGCGAACTAACTATGGCTACACCTTC. Translated, it gives CASSQDTARQRTNYGYTF. The chain carries TRBV4-2 and TRBJ1-2; no clear D. Germline V gene data show CDR1 as LGHNA and CDR2 as YNFKEQ. Trimming took off 0 bases at V and 0 bases at J, with 17 bases between the two ends. The CDR3 has 18 amino acids.

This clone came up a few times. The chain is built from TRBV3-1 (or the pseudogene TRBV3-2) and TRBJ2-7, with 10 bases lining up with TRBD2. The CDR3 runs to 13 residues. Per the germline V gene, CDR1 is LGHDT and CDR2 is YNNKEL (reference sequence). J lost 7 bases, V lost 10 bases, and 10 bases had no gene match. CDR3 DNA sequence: TGTGCCACCCAGAGGGGACTAGCGCGAGAGCAGTACTTC. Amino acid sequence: CATQRGLAREQYF.

CDR3 in amino acids: CASSSRTGPVNEKLFF. The CDR3 region has the DNA TGTGCCAGCAGCTCGCGGACAGGCCCCGTTAATGAAAAACTGTTTTTT. This chain joins TRBV5-5 and TRBJ1-4; 7 positions agree with TRBD1. CDR1 is SGHKS and CDR2 is YYEKEE in the germline V gene (reference sequence). Losses at the gene ends were 3 bases for V and 4 bases for J; bases not matched to a gene: 9. This CDR3 contains 16 residues.

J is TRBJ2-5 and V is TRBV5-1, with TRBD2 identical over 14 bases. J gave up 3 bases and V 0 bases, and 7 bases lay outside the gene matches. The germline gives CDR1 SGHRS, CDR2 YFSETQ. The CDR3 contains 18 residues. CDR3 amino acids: CASSLGWLTSGGEETQYF. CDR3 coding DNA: TGCGCCAGCAGCTTGGGATGGTTGACTAGCGGGGGGGAAGAGACCCAGTACTTC.

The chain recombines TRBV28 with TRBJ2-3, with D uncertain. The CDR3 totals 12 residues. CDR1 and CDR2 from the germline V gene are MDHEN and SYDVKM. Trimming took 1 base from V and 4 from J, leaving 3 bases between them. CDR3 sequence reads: CASSLSADTQYF. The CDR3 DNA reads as TGTGCCAGCAGTTTATCGGCAGATACGCAGTATTTT.

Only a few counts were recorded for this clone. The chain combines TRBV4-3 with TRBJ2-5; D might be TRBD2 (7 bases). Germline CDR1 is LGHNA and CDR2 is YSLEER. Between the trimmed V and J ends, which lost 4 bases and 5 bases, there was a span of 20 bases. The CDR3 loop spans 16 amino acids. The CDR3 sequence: CASSLGGQGNLETQYF. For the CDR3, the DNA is TGCGCCAGCAGCCTCGGGGGGCAGGGAAATCTGGAGACCCAGTACTTC.

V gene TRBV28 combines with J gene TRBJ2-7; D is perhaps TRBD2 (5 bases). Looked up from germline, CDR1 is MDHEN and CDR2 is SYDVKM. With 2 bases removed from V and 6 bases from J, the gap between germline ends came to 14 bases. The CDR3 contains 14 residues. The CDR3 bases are TGTGCCAGCAGTTTAAGTCAGGTTGGGAGCGAGCAGTACTTC. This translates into CASSLSQVGSEQYF.

The CDR3 sequence is CATSDPQGLGTGELFF. The CDR3 DNA follows: TGTGCCACCAGTGATCCCCAGGGGCTAGGCACCGGGGAGCTGTTTTTT. The chain links TRBV24-1 to TRBJ2-2, with TRBD1 as a possible D gene (6 bases). This CDR3 is built from 16 residues. Trimming took 3 bases from V and 4 from J, leaving 14 bases between them. The germline V gene encodes CDR1 KGHDR and CDR2 SFDVKD.

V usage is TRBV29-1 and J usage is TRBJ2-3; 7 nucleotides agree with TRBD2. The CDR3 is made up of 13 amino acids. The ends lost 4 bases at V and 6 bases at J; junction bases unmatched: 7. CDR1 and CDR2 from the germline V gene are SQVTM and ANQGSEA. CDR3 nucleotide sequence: TGCAGCGTTGGACGGCAGGGAGGGGATACGCAGTATTTT. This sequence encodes CSVGRQGGDTQYF.